The clone carrying this T cell receptor beta chain showed up just once. This entry belongs to a study of blood T cell repertoires in COVID-19. Study members were between roughly 18 and 100 years old and lived in approximately 25 US regions. Self-reported history from a screening survey and questionnaire set each donor's cohort. Generated by immunoSEQ multiplex PCR, the TCRdb table keeps only in-frame clones and is missing some. The data contain some 490,000 clones, approximately 86% of them singletons. Germline assignment: CDR1 SGHNT and CDR2 YYREEE (reference sequence). This CDR3 has 16 residues. Trimming removed 4 bases at V and 1 base at J, with 17 bases between.

The V gene is TRBV5-4, the J gene TRBJ1-1; TRBD1 might be the D (5 bases). The TCR originated in a woman in her fifties or sixties who had recovered from COVID-19. Material: PBMCs or T cells enriched from blood (not recorded which). CDR3 residues: CASSRPFRDENTEAFF. The CDR3 DNA reads as TGTGCCAGCAGCCGTCCCTTCAGGGATGAGAACACTGAAGCTTTCTTT.